The 12 T cell receptor beta chains in this list originate from one sample, sequenced in a study of response to subunit inactivated influenza vaccine. Each CDR3 protein gets one entry after TCRdb re-called the RT-PCR reads with MiXCR. This sample carries 600,000 to 700,000 distinct CDR3 sequences, 11% to 15% of them seen once, and the ten largest clones take 6.5% to 8%. Sequencing used PBMCs from blood, obtained approximately 15 days before vaccination. The receptors come from a man aged 45-65 years who received an inactivated influenza vaccine.

This chain connects TRBV7-8 to TRBJ2-2; 9 bases map to TRBD2. CDR3 length: 17 amino acids. Germline CDR1 is SGHVS and CDR2 is FQNEAQ. Trimming removed 4 bases from V and 2 bases from J; junction bases left unmatched: 8. CDR3: CASSSRLAVLNTGELFF. CDR3 bases: TGTGCCAGCAGCTCAAGACTAGCGGTCCTTAACACCGGGGAGCTGTTTTTT.

Note on this clonotype: A read error may produce the germline difference seen at one junction end. The V gene is TRBV28, the J gene TRBJ2-1; 9 bases align to TRBD2. Germline CDR1 is MDHEN and CDR2 is SYDVKM. The CDR3 runs to 16 residues. CDR3 DNA: TGTGCCTGCAGTTTAGGACTAGCGCAGTCCTACAATGAGCAGTTCTTC. Its translation: CACSLGLAQSYNEQFF.

The chain joins TRBV3-1 to TRBJ1-2, with D uncertain. Trimming removed 1 base from V and 8 bases from J, with 11 bases in between. The CDR3 covers 13 residues. Germline CDR1 and CDR2: LGHDT and YNNKEL (reference sequence). CDR3 sequence (DNA): TGTGCCAGCAGCCAAGTGTCGCCGGCGGGCTACACCTTC. This codes for CASSQVSPAGYTF.

The chain uses TRBV11-1 and TRBJ2-7; no clear D gene. Per germline, CDR1 SGHAT and CDR2 FQDESV (reference sequence). Trimming left V 8 bases short and J 0 bases short, with 8 bases between. CDR3 size: 12 residues. The CDR3 sequence is CASAPPSYEQYF. The DNA of the CDR3 is TGTGCCAGCGCCCCACCCTCCTACGAGCAGTACTTC.

This clonotype was seen once. The genes are TRBV10-3 and TRBJ1-2, with unresolved D. This CDR3 spans 13 amino acids. V shed 8 bases and J shed 0 bases, with 10 bases lying between them. CDR1 is ENHRY, CDR2 SYGVKD, per germline. CDR3 in amino acids: CAILGPANYGYTF. In DNA form, the CDR3 reads TGTGCCATCTTGGGCCCGGCTAACTATGGCTACACCTTC.

The chain couples TRBV5-1 to TRBJ2-3; 7 bases line up with TRBD1. CDR3 length equals 14 residues. V lost 4 bases, J lost 4 bases, and 6 bases stayed unmatched. The V gene's germline CDR1 is SGHRS and CDR2 YFSETQ. CDR3 nucleotide sequence: TGCGCCAGCAGCCCCGAGGACAGGTCAGATACGCAGTATTTT. Translation: CASSPEDRSDTQYF.

This clonotype was observed at least ten times. V gene TRBV4-3 combines with J gene TRBJ2-3, with D possibly being TRBD1 or TRBD2 (6 bases each). The germline V gene has CDR1 LGHNA and CDR2 YSLEER. This CDR3 has 15 amino acids. V was trimmed by 1 base and J by 7 bases, leaving 15 bases between them. This CDR3 reads CASSQAGAAENTQYF. The CDR3 DNA sequence: TGCGCCAGCAGCCAAGCGGGGGCCGCCGAGAATACGCAGTATTTT.

This CDR3 reads CASSNRGTGGSGGSPLHF. The CDR3, as DNA: TGTGCCAGCAGTAACAGGGGGACAGGGGGGAGCGGAGGTTCACCCCTCCACTTT. The V call is TRBV6-5, the J call TRBJ1-6, with TRBD1 identical over 11 bases. J lost 9 bases, V lost 5 bases, and 15 bases had no gene match. Looked up from germline, CDR1 is MNHEY and CDR2 is SVGAGI. The CDR3 extends over 18 amino acids.

The table lists this clonotype with many counts. This rearrangement joins TRBV19 to TRBJ2-7; tentatively, D is TRBD1 (5 bases). The CDR3 covers 17 residues. V lost 3 bases and J 4 bases, leaving 22 bases between the germline ends. Germline V lookup: CDR1 LNHDA, CDR2 SQIVND (reference sequence). CDR3 in amino acids: CASSMRAYRSVVYEQYF. The CDR3, as DNA: TGTGCCAGTAGTATGCGTGCCTACAGGTCAGTGGTTTACGAGCAGTACTTC. Full variable domain (remainder filled in from reference TRBV19 and TRBJ2-7): DGGITQSPKYLFRKEGQNVTLSCEQNLNHDAMYWYRQDPGQGLRLIYYSQIVNDFQKGDIAEGYSVSREKKESFPLTVTSAQKNPTAFYLCASSMRAYRSVVYEQYFGPGTRLTVT.

This clonotype was detected only a few times. This rearrangement joins TRBV15 to TRBJ2-5; D might be TRBD2 (6 bases). The CDR3 totals 14 residues. V was cut by 1 base and J by 4 bases, with 10 bases left in between. In germline, CDR1 is LNHNV, CDR2 YYDKDF (reference sequence). The CDR3 protein is CATSRAGVRETQYF. In DNA form, the CDR3 reads TGTGCCACCAGCAGAGCGGGAGTCCGAGAGACCCAGTACTTC.

The chain recombines TRBV3-1 with TRBJ2-5; 9 positions match TRBD2. After removal of 6 bases from V and 4 bases from J, the junction contained 9 bases not matched to a gene. Germline V gives CDR1 LGHDT, CDR2 YNNKEL (reference sequence). The CDR3 contains 15 residues. The CDR3 DNA reads as TGTGCCAGCAGACCAGCAGCGGGGGGAACAGAGACCCAGTACTTC. Translated, it gives CASRPAAGGTETQYF.

This clonotype came up a few times. The chain links TRBV9 to TRBJ2-3, with a weak D call TRBD1 (5 bases). Germline CDR1 reads SGDLS; CDR2 reads YYNGEE. Trimming cost V 0 bases and J 1 base, with 9 bases left between them. This CDR3 is built from 15 residues. CDR3 nucleotide sequence: TGTGCCAGCAGCGTAGGCGGACAACGCACAGATACGCAGTATTTT. Translation: CASSVGGQRTDTQYF. Variable domain in full (rest from reference TRBV9 and TRBJ2-3): DSGVTQTPKHLITATGQRVTLRCSPRSGDLSVYWYQQSLDQGLQFLIQYYNGEERAKGNILERFSAQQFPDLHSELNLSSLELGDSALYFCASSVGGQRTDTQYFGPGTRLTVL.